These T cell receptor beta chains were read from a single sample in a study of blood T cell repertoires in COVID-19. Clones were sequenced by immunoSEQ multiplex PCR, and TCRdb holds only the in-frame ones, with some missing. In the table there are 120,000 to 150,000 clones, over 65% of which are singletons. The material sequenced was peripheral blood. These receptors all come from a human donor in a cohort sampled during active COVID-19. Each CDR3 is given with its conserved first and last residue. The D gene is left open where the match is weak. Clone size is stated in some rows and not others, as once, few, many or a class when expanded.

j_call: TRBJ1-4; d_call: TRBD1; v_call: TRBV6-5; clone_size: NA; cdr3_nt: TGTGCCAGCAGTTTGGACAGGGGGAATGAAAAACTGTTTTTT; cdr3_aa: CASSLDRGNEKLFF
j_call: TRBJ2-4; d_call: NA; v_call: TRBV11-2; clone_size: NA; cdr3_nt: TGTGCCAGCACTTCTCTCCGAGGAGCCGAAGCCAAAAACATTCAGTACTTC; cdr3_aa: CASTSLRGAEAKNIQYF
j_call: TRBJ2-5; d_call: NA; v_call: TRBV10-3; clone_size: NA; cdr3_nt: TGTGCCATCAGTGATGTAAGGGGGGGGCAAGAGACCCAGTACTTC; cdr3_aa: CAISDVRGGQETQYF
j_call: TRBJ1-1; d_call: TRBD1; v_call: TRBV6-5; clone_size: NA; cdr3_nt: TGTGCCAGCAGTTACTCGGACAGGGGGCACACTGAAGCTTTCTTT; cdr3_aa: CASSYSDRGHTEAFF
j_call: TRBJ2-5; d_call: TRBD2; v_call: TRBV11-2; clone_size: NA; cdr3_nt: TGTGCCAGCAGCCCACGGGGTGCGGGAGGGCCGGAGACCCAGTACTTC; cdr3_aa: CASSPRGAGGPETQYF
j_call: TRBJ2-3; d_call: TRBD1; v_call: TRBV11-3; clone_size: NA; cdr3_nt: TGTGCCAGCAGCTTAGATGGACAGGCAGTGACGCAGTATTTT; cdr3_aa: CASSLDGQAVTQYF
j_call: TRBJ2-3; d_call: NA; v_call: TRBV3-1/TRBV3-2; clone_size: once; cdr3_nt: TGTGCCAGCAGCCAAGATAGGAGCAACACGCAGTATTTT; cdr3_aa: CASSQDRSNTQYF
j_call: TRBJ1-5; d_call: NA; v_call: TRBV27; clone_size: NA; cdr3_nt: TGTGCCAGCAGCCCCACTTCACTAACCAATCAGCCCCAGCATTTT; cdr3_aa: CASSPTSLTNQPQHF
j_call: TRBJ1-1; d_call: TRBD1; v_call: TRBV7-4; clone_size: few; cdr3_nt: TGTGCCAGCAGCACCGGACAGGGGCACCCCATGAACACTGAAGCTTTCTTT; cdr3_aa: CASSTGQGHPMNTEAFF
j_call: TRBJ2-1; d_call: NA; v_call: TRBV3-1/TRBV3-2; clone_size: many; cdr3_nt: TGTGCCAGCAGCCAAGGAGACGGCGGGACCTACAATGAGCAGTTCTTC; cdr3_aa: CASSQGDGGTYNEQFF
j_call: TRBJ2-3; d_call: NA; v_call: TRBV4-1; clone_size: NA; cdr3_nt: TGCGCCAGCAGCCAACCCCGCAGGGGCCGCGGGACAGATACGCAGTATTTT; cdr3_aa: CASSQPRRGRGTDTQYF
j_call: TRBJ1-2; d_call: NA; v_call: TRBV4-2; clone_size: NA; cdr3_nt: TGTGCCAGCAGCCAAGGGGGGACACTTGGCTACACCTTC; cdr3_aa: CASSQGGTLGYTF
j_call: TRBJ1-1; d_call: NA; v_call: TRBV5-1; clone_size: NA; cdr3_nt: TGCGCCAGCAGCTTAAAACAGAACACTGAAGCTTTCTTT; cdr3_aa: CASSLKQNTEAFF
j_call: TRBJ2-5; d_call: NA; v_call: TRBV24-1; clone_size: NA; cdr3_nt: TGTGCCACCAGTGGGCAGGGAAAGGAGACCCAGTACTTC; cdr3_aa: CATSGQGKETQYF
j_call: TRBJ2-1; d_call: TRBD2; v_call: TRBV7-2; clone_size: once; cdr3_nt: TGTGCCAGCAGCGAAAGCGGGAGCTCCTACAATGAGCAGTTCTTC; cdr3_aa: CASSESGSSYNEQFF